This TCR beta chain was recorded in a study of response to subunit inactivated influenza vaccine. Study-wide results and caveats: With each seasonal influenza vaccination, the authors suggested, few new T cells are recruited.

From the RT-PCR reads, TCRdb called clonotypes with MiXCR, one entry per CDR3 protein. The table shows 650,000 to 700,000 distinct CDR3 sequences, with around a sixth occurring only once. Trimming left V 4 bases short and J 8 bases short, with 14 bases between. CDR1 is LGHDT, CDR2 YNNKEL, per germline (reference sequence). The CDR3 is 13 residues long. Details on this clonotype: What it binds is not known.

This clonotype originated in a man aged 50 to 59 who received an inactivated influenza vaccine. The V call is TRBV3-1, the J call TRBJ1-2, with D possibly matching TRBD1 (6 bases). The specimen was PBMCs from blood, collected roughly 12 days after vaccination. The CDR3: CASSPRQAAGYTF. The CDR3 DNA reads TGTGCCAGCAGCCCCAGACAGGCGGCCGGCTACACCTTC.